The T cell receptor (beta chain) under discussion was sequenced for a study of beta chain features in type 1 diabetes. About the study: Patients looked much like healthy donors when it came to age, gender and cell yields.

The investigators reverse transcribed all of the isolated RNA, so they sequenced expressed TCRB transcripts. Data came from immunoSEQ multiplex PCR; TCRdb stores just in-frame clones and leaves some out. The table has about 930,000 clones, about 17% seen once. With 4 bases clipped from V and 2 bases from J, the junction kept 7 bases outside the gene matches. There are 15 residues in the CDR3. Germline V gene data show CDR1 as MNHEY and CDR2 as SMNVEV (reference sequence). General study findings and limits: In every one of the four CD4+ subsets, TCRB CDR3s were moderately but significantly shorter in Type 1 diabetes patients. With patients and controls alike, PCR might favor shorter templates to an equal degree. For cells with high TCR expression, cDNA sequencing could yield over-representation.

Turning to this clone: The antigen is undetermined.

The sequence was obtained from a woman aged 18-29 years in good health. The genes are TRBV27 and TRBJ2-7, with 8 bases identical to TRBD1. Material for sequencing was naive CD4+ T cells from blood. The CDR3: CASSWAPGQAYEQYF. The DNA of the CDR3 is TGTGCCAGCAGTTGGGCCCCGGGACAGGCCTACGAGCAGTACTTC.